These T cell receptor beta chains were read from a single sample in a study of cytomegalovirus exposure and HLA in healthy donors. Assay: immunoSEQ multiplex PCR; the TCRdb copy retains only in-frame clones and omits some. The sample records 260,000 or so clones, just under 90% being singletons. The source material was PBMCs. The receptors derive from a man younger than 30 in good health and CMV-seronegative. CDR3s include the opening cysteine and the closing phenylalanine or tryptophan. The D gene is left open where the match is weak.

v_call: TRBV6-6
j_call: TRBJ1-5
d_call: .
cdr3_aa: CASSQLTAGNQPQHF

v_call: TRBV5-5
j_call: TRBJ1-6
d_call: .
cdr3_aa: CASSLEPIGDSPLHF

v_call: TRBV29-1
j_call: TRBJ1-4
d_call: .
cdr3_aa: CSYREGGEKLFF

v_call: TRBV5-1
j_call: TRBJ2-7
d_call: TRBD2
cdr3_aa: CASSLVAGGEQYF

v_call: TRBV15
j_call: TRBJ1-5
d_call: .
cdr3_aa: CATSRQGGGNQPQHF

v_call: TRBV6-6
j_call: TRBJ1-1
d_call: .
cdr3_aa: CATSTGGEAFF

v_call: TRBV7-2
j_call: TRBJ1-6
d_call: .
cdr3_aa: CASSLNWYSPLHF

v_call: TRBV29-1
j_call: TRBJ1-3
d_call: .
cdr3_aa: CSASREAGNTIYF

v_call: TRBV30
j_call: TRBJ1-6
d_call: .
cdr3_aa: CAGDRGAHNSPLHF

v_call: TRBV14
j_call: TRBJ1-1
d_call: .
cdr3_aa: CASSQVSGSTEAFF

v_call: TRBV4-2
j_call: TRBJ1-3
d_call: .
cdr3_aa: CASSQDGRTGNTIYF

v_call: TRBV27
j_call: TRBJ2-7
d_call: .
cdr3_aa: CASSETPGGEQYF

v_call: TRBV25-1
j_call: TRBJ2-2
d_call: .
cdr3_aa: CASSFRLGTGELFF

v_call: TRBV5-1
j_call: TRBJ2-1
d_call: .
cdr3_aa: CASSKDYQGNEQFF

v_call: TRBV14
j_call: TRBJ2-7
d_call: TRBD1
cdr3_aa: CASSQGYGEPGQGNYEQYF

v_call: TRBV2
j_call: TRBJ2-3
d_call: .
cdr3_aa: CASSVYADTQYF

v_call: TRBV5-1
j_call: TRBJ1-2
d_call: TRBD1
cdr3_aa: CASSSDRYGYTF

v_call: TRBV28
j_call: TRBJ2-5
d_call: .
cdr3_aa: CASSFGETQYF

v_call: TRBV6-5
j_call: TRBJ2-1
d_call: .
cdr3_aa: CASTLPGNEQFF

v_call: TRBV27
j_call: TRBJ1-1
d_call: .
cdr3_aa: CASSEGLKAFF

v_call: TRBV7-2
j_call: TRBJ2-1
d_call: .
cdr3_aa: CASSLVRLGNEQFF

v_call: TRBV5-1
j_call: TRBJ2-1
d_call: .
cdr3_aa: CASAQGSGDNEQFF

v_call: TRBV7-9
j_call: TRBJ2-1
d_call: TRBD2
cdr3_aa: CASSSRLAGVDEQFF

v_call: TRBV14
j_call: TRBJ2-7
d_call: .
cdr3_aa: CASSQEGGFHRGEQYF

v_call: TRBV15
j_call: TRBJ1-1
d_call: TRBD1
cdr3_aa: CATSGGTGGASFF

v_call: TRBV28
j_call: TRBJ2-2
d_call: .
cdr3_aa: CASSPGLPNTGELFF

v_call: TRBV5-6
j_call: TRBJ2-3
d_call: .
cdr3_aa: CASSLAGERTDTQYF